The clone carrying this T cell receptor (beta chain) showed up just once. No antigen is known for it. One end of the junction is discordant with germline, which a read error may explain. Per the germline V gene, CDR1 is KGHSH and CDR2 is LQKENI. CDR3 length: 16 residues. The entry originates in a study of early stage breast cancer tumors. Findings and limits, study-wide: Compared with adjacent normal breast tissue, tumors showed about 2.3-fold greater T cell density and higher clonality.

Generated by immunoSEQ multiplex PCR, the TCRdb table keeps only in-frame clones and is missing some. Of roughly 14,000 clones in the sample, about 81% were seen once. Sequenced material: normal breast tissue next to the tumor. This TCR derives from a person aged 25 to 40 with breast cancer. The rearrangement joins TRBV18 to TRBJ2-3; D not certain. CDR3 nucleotides: TGTGCCAGCTCACCACCCCAGCTCGGCCGCACGGATACGCAGTATTTT. It encodes CASSPPQLGRTDTQYF.